The 9 T cell receptor beta chains below were found in one sample sequenced in a study of T cells in women clearing cervical HPV infection. Using immunoSEQ multiplex PCR, the repertoire was profiled, and TCRdb retains in-frame clones only, with some absent. Its table records roughly 50,000 clones. The source material was blood buffy coat. The receptors derive from a woman between 18 and 75 years old with a cervical HPV16 infection that either progressed to CIN3+ or cleared (not recorded which).

Details on this clone: The CDR3 extends 3 residues past the end of the read, so its final part is completed from the germline J gene. This chain joins TRBV7-8 and TRBJ1-4, with TRBD1 matching over 7 bases. Germline CDR1 and CDR2: SGHVS and FQNEAQ. The trim removed 7 bases at V and 3 bases at J, leaving 11 bases unmatched. The CDR3 is 16 amino acids. Incomplete CDR3 DNA: TGTGCCAGCACCCCGACCCCCGGGACAGCTAATGAAAAA. It specifies CASTPTPGTANEK. The entire CDR3 sequence reads CASTPTPGTANEKLFF.

A word on this clone: The missing CDR3 end, 3 residues past where the read stops, is filled in from the germline J gene. The gene calls are TRBV19 and TRBJ2-7; a possible D gene is TRBD2 (6 bases). This CDR3 comprises 14 residues. V lost 6 bases and J 3 bases, leaving 15 bases between the germline ends. Germline CDR1 LNHDA, CDR2 SQIVND (reference sequence). The sequenced CDR3 bases are TGTGCCAGTAGCCCAACCGGGACTTTCTACGAG. It encodes CASSPTGTFYE. The complete CDR3 reads CASSPTGTFYEQYF.

About this clone itself: The CDR3 end falls 3 residues outside the read, so it is completed with the germline J gene. The chain carries TRBV7-3 and TRBJ2-4, with D perhaps assigned TRBD1 or TRBD2 (5 bases each). Trimming removed 3 bases from V and 7 bases from J, with 10 bases in between. This CDR3 has 13 amino acids. Looked up from germline, CDR1 is SGHTA and CDR2 is FQGTGA. CDR3: CASSLLGENIQYF. The covered CDR3 bases are TGTGCCAGCAGCTTGCTAGGGGAGAACATT.

Remarks on this clone: With the read ending 3 residues before the CDR3 end, the germline J gene is used to fill in that end. This chain connects TRBV5-1 to TRBJ2-3; 8 bases fit TRBD2. V gave up 0 bases and J gave up 5 bases; unmatched junction bases: 8. The CDR3 runs to 16 residues. Germline V gene sequence: CDR1 SGHRS, CDR2 YFSETQ. The sequenced CDR3 bases are TGCGCCAGCAGCTTGGTTCCGGGGGGGCAGGGAGATACG. This gives the protein CASSLVPGGQGDT. The full CDR3 reads CASSLVPGGQGDTQYF.

CDR3 DNA, as far as it was read: TGCAGTGTTGGAGGGACAGGGGATTGGGAGACC. Encoded protein: CSVGGTGDWET. The complete CDR3 reads CSVGGTGDWETQYF. The genes are TRBV20-1 and TRBJ2-5, with 10 positions matching TRBD1. The CDR3 goes on 3 residues after the read ends, and that part is filled in from the germline J gene. This CDR3 region has 14 residues. Trimming took 7 bases from V and 5 from J; bases not matched to a gene: 10. Germline lookup yields CDR1 DFQATT and CDR2 SNEGSKA (reference sequence).

Concerning this clone itself: The missing CDR3 end, 3 residues past where the read stops, is filled in from the germline J gene. The rearrangement links TRBV6-4 to TRBJ2-2, with 7 bases fitting TRBD2. The trim removed 0 bases at V and 8 bases at J, leaving 0 bases unmatched. The CDR3 contains 13 residues. Germline V gives CDR1 MRHNA, CDR2 SNTAGT. The CDR3 reads CASSDSAGGELFF. Partial CDR3 DNA: TGTGCCAGCAGTGACTCAGCGGGAGGGGAG.

As for this clone: The sequence runs out 3 residues before the end of the CDR3; the remainder is reconstructed from the germline J gene. The chain joins TRBV2 to TRBJ1-6, with 7 bases aligning to TRBD1. The V gene end was trimmed by 6 bases and the J gene end by 7 bases; junction bases not matched to a gene: 12. From germline, CDR1 is SNHLY and CDR2 FYNNEI. The CDR3 consists of 16 residues. The DNA read from the CDR3 is TGTGCCAGCAGAAATACTCCGGGACAGCCCAATTCACCC. Residues: CASRNTPGQPNSP. The entire CDR3 sequence reads CASRNTPGQPNSPLHF.

In regard to this clone: The CDR3 end falls 3 residues outside the read, so it is completed with the germline J gene. The chain is built from TRBV4-2 and TRBJ1-5; weak D call: TRBD1 (5 bases). V gave up 0 bases and J gave up 7 bases, with 16 bases separating them. Germline CDR1 LGHNA, CDR2 YNFKEQ. This CDR3 region has 16 residues. CDR3 DNA, as far as it was read: TGTGCCAGCAGCCAAGAGGCAGGGATTGGTGGGCAGCCC. As protein: CASSQEAGIGGQP. The entire CDR3 reads CASSQEAGIGGQPQHF.

Comment on this clone: The sequence runs out 3 residues before the end of the CDR3; the remainder is reconstructed from the germline J gene. V usage is TRBV28 and J usage is TRBJ1-5; D remains unclear. V was cut by 5 bases and J by 6 bases, with 11 bases left in between. Germline V gene sequence: CDR1 MDHEN, CDR2 SYDVKM. This CDR3 has 13 amino acids. Partial CDR3 DNA: TGTGCCAGCAGTCTCCCTATTCGTCAGCCC. This translates into CASSLPIRQP. The whole CDR3 protein is CASSLPIRQPQHF. The whole variable domain, filled in from reference TRBV28 and TRBJ1-5, reads DVKVTQSSRYLVKRTGEKVFLECVQDMDHENMFWYRQDPGLGLRLIYFSYDVKMKEKGDIPEGYSVSREKKERFSLILESASTNQTSMYLCASSLPIRQPQHFGDGTRLSIL.